This entry lists 8 T cell receptor beta chains sequenced from one sample in a study of OX40 agonist ivuxolimab in advanced cancers. Receptor amplification or capture employed the immunoSEQ multiplex PCR assay. The table was pulled from immuneACCESS by TCRdb, which kept in-frame rearrangements only. Such tables lose some clones; where checked, under half of the loss comes from unresolved V genes, and the rest has no known cause. This sample gives about 52,000 clones in total; 86% of them show up just once. Under 8.5% of the sample is held by the ten biggest clonotypes. Sample: CD4+ or CD8+ T cells sorted from blood, taken in a trial of the OX40 agonist ivuxolimab. The receptors were sampled from an adult with an advanced solid tumor such as melanoma, head and neck, liver or kidney cancer.

The rearrangement uses TRBV9 and TRBJ2-3, with TRBD2 identical over 8 bases. CDR3 length: 15 amino acids. V shed 3 bases and J 4 bases; nucleotides not matched to a gene: 7. Germline V gives CDR1 SGDLS, CDR2 YYNGEE. The DNA for the CDR3 is TGTGCCAGCAGCGAACAACCGCGGGGGGCAGATACGCAGTATTTT. Encoded protein: CASSEQPRGADTQYF.

This clone was recorded only once. V gene TRBV19 combines with J gene TRBJ1-5; D not certain. The V and J ends lost 7 bases and 4 bases respectively, with 11 bases between them. Germline values: CDR1 LNHDA, CDR2 SQIVND (reference sequence). This CDR3 comprises 13 residues. This CDR3 is CASTGSRNQPQHF. CDR3 in DNA: TGTGCCAGTACTGGTTCGCGGAATCAGCCCCAGCATTTT.

The chain uses TRBV6-5 and TRBJ2-7; D is uncertain. V was clipped by 7 bases and J by 0 bases, with 10 bases between them. CDR1 is MNHEY and CDR2 is SVGAGI in the germline V gene. The length of the CDR3 is 13 residues. Here the CDR3 reads CASNQLPSYEQYF. The DNA for the CDR3 is TGTGCCAGCAATCAACTACCCTCCTACGAGCAGTACTTC.

The rearrangement joins TRBV6-5 to TRBJ1-6; the D is unclear. Germline CDR1 is MNHEY and CDR2 is SVGAGI. Trimming took off 5 bases at V and 10 bases at J, with 9 bases between the two ends. The CDR3 sequence is 12 residues long. CDR3 nucleotide sequence: TGTGCCAGCAGTCAGGTGTCCTCACCCCTCCACTTT. Its translation is CASSQVSSPLHF.

V is TRBV18 and J is TRBJ1-1, with 7 bases that match TRBD1. CDR1 and CDR2 from the germline V gene are KGHSH and LQKENI. The CDR3 extends over 15 amino acids. V trimming: 2 bases; J trimming: 2 bases; junction bases outside the gene matches: 5. The chain's CDR3 is CASSPVNRGNTEAFF. CDR3 DNA sequence: TGTGCCAGCTCACCAGTTAACAGGGGCAACACTGAAGCTTTCTTT.

The J gene is TRBJ2-2, the V gene TRBV1; the D segment call TRBD1 is taken from the table without a DNA check. TRBV1 represents a pseudogene. This CDR3 contains 15 residues. The CDR3 bases are TGCACCAGCAGCCCCCTCCGGCAGGGAACCGGGGAGCTGTTTTTT. Amino acids: CTSSPLRQGTGELFF.

There are a few counts of this clone. The rearrangement uses TRBV6-6 and TRBJ1-1; D uncertain. The CDR3 loop spans 15 amino acids. V was shortened by 0 bases and J by 1 base, with 9 bases between the two germline ends. Germline values: CDR1 MNHNY, CDR2 SVGAGI (reference sequence). The CDR3 here is CASSYSIQWNTEAFF. In nucleotides, the CDR3 is TGTGCCAGCAGTTACTCGATACAGTGGAACACTGAAGCTTTCTTT.

DNA of the CDR3: TGCGCCAGCAGCGGAACGACAGGGGGAATATATGGCTACACCTTC. It encodes CASSGTTGGIYGYTF. The J gene is TRBJ1-2, the V gene TRBV10-1; 9 nucleotides agree with TRBD1. V shed 6 bases, J shed 5 bases, and the junction held 10 bases outside the gene matches. The CDR3 covers 15 residues. Germline CDR1 and CDR2: WNHNN and SYGVQD (reference sequence).